This record concerns one T cell receptor beta chain sequence. These data belong to a study of blood T cell repertoires in COVID-19. In the study overall: The origin of the acute and convalescent COVID-19 samples was the United States, Italy and Spain. The analysed material was cDNA or gDNA that came from T cells, B-cell-depleted T cells, or PBMCs.

Original analysis: How many nucleated cells were present was estimated from reference gene primer amplification. Libraries were prepared by immunoSEQ multiplex PCR; TCRdb keeps only in-frame clonotypes and omits some of them. V, J and clone size are those of that table, while D and trimming were read from the DNA. The sample consists of approximately 120,000 clones, around four fifths of them appearing once. V was trimmed by 5 bases and J by 4 bases, leaving 16 bases between them. CDR3 length: 15 amino acids. Germline lookup yields CDR1 SGHTA and CDR2 FQGNSA. The TCR originated in a man at least 80 years old with active or convalescent COVID-19. The sequenced sample was peripheral blood. The chain couples TRBV7-2 to TRBJ2-3; D gene uncertain. This chain's CDR3 is CASSLGLTPSDTQYF. The CDR3 region has the DNA TGTGCCAGCAGCCTAGGGCTCACCCCCTCAGATACGCAGTATTTT. Combining the CDR3 with reference TRBV7-2 and TRBJ2-3 gives the whole variable domain GAGVSQSPSNKVTEKGKDVELRCDPISGHTALYWYRQSLGQGLEFLIYFQGNSAPDKSGLPSDRFSAERTGGSVSTLTIQRTQQEDSAVYLCASSLGLTPSDTQYFGPGTRLTVL.